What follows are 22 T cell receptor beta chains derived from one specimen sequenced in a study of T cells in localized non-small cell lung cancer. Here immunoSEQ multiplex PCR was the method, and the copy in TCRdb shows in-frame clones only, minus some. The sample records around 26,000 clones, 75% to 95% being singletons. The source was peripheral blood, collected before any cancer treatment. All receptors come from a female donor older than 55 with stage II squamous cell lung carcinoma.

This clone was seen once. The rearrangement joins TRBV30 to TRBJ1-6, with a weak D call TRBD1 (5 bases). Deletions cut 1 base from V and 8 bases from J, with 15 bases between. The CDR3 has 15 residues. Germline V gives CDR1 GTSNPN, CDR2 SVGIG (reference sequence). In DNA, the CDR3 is TGTGCCTGGAGTGCCCCGACAGTCCTTTATTCACCCCTCCACTTT. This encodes CAWSAPTVLYSPLHF. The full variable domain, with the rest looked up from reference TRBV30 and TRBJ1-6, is SQTIHQWPATLVQPVGSPLSLECTVEGTSNPNLYWYRQAAGRGLQLLFYSVGIGQISSEVPQNLSASRPQDRQFILSSKKLLLSDSGFYLCAWSAPTVLYSPLHFGNGTRLTVT.

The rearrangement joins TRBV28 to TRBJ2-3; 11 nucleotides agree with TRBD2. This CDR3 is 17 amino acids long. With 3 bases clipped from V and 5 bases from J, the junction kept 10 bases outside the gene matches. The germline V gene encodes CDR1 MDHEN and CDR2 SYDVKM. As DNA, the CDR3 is TGTGCCAGCAGTTTTCTAGGTAGCGGGGGGGCAGGAGATACGCAGTATTTT. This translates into CASSFLGSGGAGDTQYF.

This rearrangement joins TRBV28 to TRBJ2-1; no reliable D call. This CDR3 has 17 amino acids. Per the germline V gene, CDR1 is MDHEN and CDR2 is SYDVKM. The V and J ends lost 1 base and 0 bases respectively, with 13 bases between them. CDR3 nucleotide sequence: TGTGCCAGCAGTTTATTCCGGCGGCGGAGCTCCTACAATGAGCAGTTCTTC. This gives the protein CASSLFRRRSSYNEQFF.

The CDR3 protein is CASSFSGRPQHF. The CDR3 DNA sequence: TGTGCCAGCAGCTTTAGCGGGCGTCCCCAGCATTTT. This sequence joins TRBV7-2 and TRBJ1-5; unclear D gene. The germline V and J ends were trimmed by 3 bases and 10 bases, with 10 bases remaining between them. Germline V gives CDR1 SGHTA, CDR2 FQGNSA. CDR3 length: 12 amino acids.

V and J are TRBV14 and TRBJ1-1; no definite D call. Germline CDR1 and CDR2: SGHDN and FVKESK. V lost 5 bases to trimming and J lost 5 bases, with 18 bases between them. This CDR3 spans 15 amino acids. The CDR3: CASSRVIGFGTEAFF. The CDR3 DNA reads TGTGCCAGCAGCAGGGTGATTGGATTTGGGACTGAAGCTTTCTTT.

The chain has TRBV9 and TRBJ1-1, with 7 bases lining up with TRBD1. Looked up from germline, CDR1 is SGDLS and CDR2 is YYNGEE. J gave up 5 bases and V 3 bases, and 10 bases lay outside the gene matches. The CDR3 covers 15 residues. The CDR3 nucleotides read TGTGCCAGCAGCGGAGGGACAGTTACGGGGACTGAAGCTTTCTTT. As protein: CASSGGTVTGTEAFF.

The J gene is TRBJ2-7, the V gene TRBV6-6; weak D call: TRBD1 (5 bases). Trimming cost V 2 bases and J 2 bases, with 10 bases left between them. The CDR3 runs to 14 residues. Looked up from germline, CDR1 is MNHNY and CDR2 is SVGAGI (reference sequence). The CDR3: CASSYAGNTYEQYF. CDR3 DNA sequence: TGTGCCAGCAGTTACGCAGGGAACACCTACGAGCAGTACTTC.

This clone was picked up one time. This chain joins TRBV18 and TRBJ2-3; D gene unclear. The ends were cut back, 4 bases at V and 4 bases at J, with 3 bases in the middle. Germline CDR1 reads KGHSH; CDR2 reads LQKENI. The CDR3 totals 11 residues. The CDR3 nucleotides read TGTGCCAGCTCACTCGCAGATACGCAGTATTTT. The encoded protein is CASSLADTQYF.

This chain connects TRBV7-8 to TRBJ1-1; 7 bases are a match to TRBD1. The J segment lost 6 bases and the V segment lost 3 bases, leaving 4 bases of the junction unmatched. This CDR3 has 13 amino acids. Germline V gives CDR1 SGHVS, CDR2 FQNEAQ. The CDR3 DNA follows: TGTGCCAGCAGCTTTCAGGGGGGCCCTGAAGCTTTCTTT. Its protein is CASSFQGGPEAFF.

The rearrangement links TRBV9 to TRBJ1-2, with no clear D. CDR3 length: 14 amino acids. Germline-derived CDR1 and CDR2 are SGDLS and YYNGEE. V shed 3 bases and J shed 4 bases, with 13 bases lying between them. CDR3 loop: CASSATDTAYGYTF. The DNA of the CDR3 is TGTGCCAGCAGCGCGACGGATACAGCCTATGGCTACACCTTC. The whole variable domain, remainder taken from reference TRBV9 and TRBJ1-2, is DSGVTQTPKHLITATGQRVTLRCSPRSGDLSVYWYQQSLDQGLQFLIQYYNGEERAKGNILERFSAQQFPDLHSELNLSSLELGDSALYFCASSATDTAYGYTFGSGTRLTVV.

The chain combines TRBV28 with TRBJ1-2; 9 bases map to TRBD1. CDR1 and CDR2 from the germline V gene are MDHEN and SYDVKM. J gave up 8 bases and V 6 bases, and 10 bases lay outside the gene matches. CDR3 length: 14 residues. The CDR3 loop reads CASSRGQGREGYTF. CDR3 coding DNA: TGTGCCAGCAGCCGCGGACAGGGGAGAGAGGGCTACACCTTC.

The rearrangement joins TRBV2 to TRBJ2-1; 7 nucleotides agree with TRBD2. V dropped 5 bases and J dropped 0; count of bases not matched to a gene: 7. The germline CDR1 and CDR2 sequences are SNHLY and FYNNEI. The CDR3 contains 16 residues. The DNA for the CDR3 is TGTGCCAGCAGTTCCCTAGCGGCGAGCTCCTACAATGAGCAGTTCTTC. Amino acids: CASSSLAASSYNEQFF.

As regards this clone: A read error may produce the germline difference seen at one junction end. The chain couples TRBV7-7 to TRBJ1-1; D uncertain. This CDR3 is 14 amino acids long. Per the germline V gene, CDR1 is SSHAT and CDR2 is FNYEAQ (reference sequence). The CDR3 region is CASSPLGPGTEAFF. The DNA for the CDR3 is TGTGCTAGCAGCCCCCTAGGTCCGGGCACTGAAGCTTTCTTT.

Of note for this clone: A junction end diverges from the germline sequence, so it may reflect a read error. CDR3 amino acids: CASSLGLNYGFTF. CDR3 bases: TGTGCCAGCAGCTTGGGGCTTAACTATGGCTTCACCTTC. V usage is TRBV5-4 and J usage is TRBJ1-2; D gene unclear. This CDR3 has 13 amino acids. CDR1 is SGHNT, CDR2 YYREEE, per germline (reference sequence).

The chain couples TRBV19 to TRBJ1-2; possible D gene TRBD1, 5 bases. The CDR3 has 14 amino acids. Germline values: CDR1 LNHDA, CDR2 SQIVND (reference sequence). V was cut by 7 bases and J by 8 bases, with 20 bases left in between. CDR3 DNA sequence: TGTGCCAGTACCAAACGGGACGGTGTTATAGGCTACACCTTC. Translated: CASTKRDGVIGYTF.

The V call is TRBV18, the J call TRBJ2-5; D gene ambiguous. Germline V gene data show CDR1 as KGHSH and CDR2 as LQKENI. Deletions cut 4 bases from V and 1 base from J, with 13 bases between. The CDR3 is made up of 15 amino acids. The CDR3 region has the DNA TGTGCCAGCTCACTCTTCCCTGGAGTCCAAGAGACCCAGTACTTC. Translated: CASSLFPGVQETQYF.

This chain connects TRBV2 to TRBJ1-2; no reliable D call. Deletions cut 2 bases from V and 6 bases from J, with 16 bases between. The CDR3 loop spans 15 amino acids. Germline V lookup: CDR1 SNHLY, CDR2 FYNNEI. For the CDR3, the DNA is TGTGCCAGCAGTGAAAGGCTTCAAAACAAGGATGGCTACACCTTC. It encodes CASSERLQNKDGYTF.

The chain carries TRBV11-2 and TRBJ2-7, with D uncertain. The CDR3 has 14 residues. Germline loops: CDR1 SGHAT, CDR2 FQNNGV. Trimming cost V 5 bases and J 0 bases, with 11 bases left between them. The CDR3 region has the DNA TGTGCCAGCAGCCTTAGACCCTACTCCTACGAGCAGTACTTC. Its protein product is CASSLRPYSYEQYF.

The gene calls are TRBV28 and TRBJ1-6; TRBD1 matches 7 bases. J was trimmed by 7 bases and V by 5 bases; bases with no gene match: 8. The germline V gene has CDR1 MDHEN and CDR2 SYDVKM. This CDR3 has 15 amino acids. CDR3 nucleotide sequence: TGTGCCAGCAGTCCTCCGGACAGGCGAAATTCACCCCTCCACTTT. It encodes CASSPPDRRNSPLHF.

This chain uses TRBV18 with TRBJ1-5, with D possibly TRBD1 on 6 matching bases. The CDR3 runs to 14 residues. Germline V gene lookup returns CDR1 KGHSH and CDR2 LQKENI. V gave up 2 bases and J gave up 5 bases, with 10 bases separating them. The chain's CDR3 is CASSPSGVDQPQHF. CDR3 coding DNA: TGTGCCAGCTCACCATCAGGGGTGGATCAGCCCCAGCATTTT.

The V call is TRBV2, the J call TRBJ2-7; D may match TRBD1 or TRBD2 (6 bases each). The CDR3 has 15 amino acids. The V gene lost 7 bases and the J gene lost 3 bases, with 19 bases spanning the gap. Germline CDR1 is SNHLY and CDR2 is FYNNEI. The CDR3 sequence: CASTRRGVGFYEQYF. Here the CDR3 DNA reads TGTGCCAGCACCAGAAGGGGGGTTGGCTTCTACGAGCAGTACTTC. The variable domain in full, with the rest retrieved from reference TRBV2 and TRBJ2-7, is EPEVTQTPSHQVTQMGQEVILRCVPISNHLYFYWYRQILGQKVEFLVSFYNNEISEKSEIFDDQFSVERPDGSNFTLKIRSTKLEDSAMYFCASTRRGVGFYEQYFGPGTRLTVT.

The CDR3 sequence: CASSPTSGGSTDTQYF. DNA for the CDR3: TGTGCCAGCAGCCCGACTAGCGGGGGGAGCACAGATACGCAGTATTTT. The rearrangement uses TRBV5-4 and TRBJ2-3; 13 positions match TRBD2. The CDR3 totals 16 residues. Germline V gene data show CDR1 as SGHNT and CDR2 as YYREEE (reference sequence). V gave up 4 bases and J gave up 0 bases; unmatched junction bases: 2.